These T cell receptor beta chains were read from a single sample in a study of blood T cell repertoires in COVID-19. Repertoires were generated with immunoSEQ multiplex PCR, while TCRdb's copy carries only in-frame clones and drops some. The sample comprises approximately 70,000 clones, under 90% of which are singletons, and approximately 10% rests with the top ten. The specimen sequenced was peripheral blood. All receptors come from a man between 70 and 80 years old with active or convalescent COVID-19. Both conserved end residues are part of each CDR3. D genes are given only for firm matches.

cdr3_aa	cdr3_nt	v_call	j_call	d_call
CASRGGAVREQYF	TGTGCCAGCAGGGGGGGGGCAGTACGCGAGCAGTACTTC	TRBV27	TRBJ2-7	NA
CASSIGGTEAFF	TGTGCCAGCAGCATAGGGGGAACTGAAGCTTTCTTT	TRBV6-5	TRBJ1-1	NA
CASSADRGLSIQYF	TGCGCCAGCAGCGCGGACAGGGGGCTTAGCATTCAGTACTTC	TRBV5-1	TRBJ2-4	TRBD1
CASSTSLQGTNVLTF	TGTGCCAGCAGCACAAGCCTCCAGGGTACCAACGTCCTGACTTTC	TRBV7-9	TRBJ2-6	NA
CASSGYSNTGELFF	TGTGCCAGCAGCGGATACAGCAACACCGGGGAGCTGTTTTTT	TRBV7-3	TRBJ2-2	NA
CASSPPSYEQYF	TGTGCCAGCAGTCCTCCTTCCTACGAGCAGTACTTC	TRBV27	TRBJ2-7	NA
CATSRGRGGYTF	TGTGCCACCAGCAGAGGAAGGGGTGGCTACACCTTC	TRBV15	TRBJ1-2	NA
CASSFGQANQPQHF	TGTGCCAGCAGCTTTGGACAGGCAAATCAGCCCCAGCATTTT	TRBV7-2	TRBJ1-5	TRBD1
CASSSPLASSGPQQFF	TGTGCCAGCAGCTCCCCCCTAGCCTCTAGCGGCCCTCAGCAGTTCTTC	TRBV7-9	TRBJ2-1	TRBD2
CASSWTAYEQYF	TGTGCCAGCAGTTGGACAGCCTACGAGCAGTACTTC	TRBV6-2/TRBV6-3	TRBJ2-7	NA
CASSVAPSGRAATADTQYF	TGTGCCAGCAGCGTAGCGCCTAGCGGGAGGGCCGCAACAGCCGATACGCAGTATTTT	TRBV9	TRBJ2-3	TRBD2
CASSFTPPGNAGNTIYF	TGCGCCAGCAGCTTCACGCCCCCGGGGAACGCTGGAAACACCATATATTTT	TRBV5-1	TRBJ1-3	NA
CASSPLLLSGVYEQYF	TGTGCCAGCTCACCGCTCCTTTTGTCGGGAGTCTACGAGCAGTACTTC	TRBV18	TRBJ2-7	NA
CATSDWSGSSYNEQFF	TGTGCCACCAGTGACTGGAGCGGAAGCTCCTACAATGAGCAGTTCTTC	TRBV24-1	TRBJ2-1	NA